The 18 T cell receptor beta chains presented below share a single source sample, sequenced in a study of cytomegalovirus exposure and HLA in healthy donors. 60 Vbeta and 13 Jbeta primers were used in PCR. Generated by immunoSEQ multiplex PCR, the TCRdb table keeps only in-frame clones and is missing some. Of roughly 200,000 clones in the sample, 75% to 80% were seen once. The sequencing sample was made of PBMCs. The source of these receptors is a woman between 25 and 40 years old in good health and CMV-seropositive.

The rearrangement links TRBV9 to TRBJ1-2; 12 bases line up with TRBD1. V lost 4 bases, J lost 8 bases, and 6 bases stayed unmatched. Per the germline V gene, CDR1 is SGDLS and CDR2 is YYNGEE. This CDR3 spans 14 amino acids. The chain's CDR3 is CASSTGTGGWGYTF. Here the CDR3 DNA reads TGTGCCAGCAGCACCGGGACAGGGGGCTGGGGCTACACCTTC.

This clone was seen a few times. The chain carries TRBV7-9 and TRBJ1-6, with TRBD1 matching 7 bases. V shed 4 bases and J 3 bases; nucleotides not matched to a gene: 12. Germline CDR1 SEHNR, CDR2 FQNEAQ (reference sequence). CDR3 length: 18 amino acids. CDR3 sequence (DNA): TGTGCCAGCAGCTCCGGGGGGGCAGGGGGAGTCTATAATTCACCCCTCCACTTT. Translation: CASSSGGAGGVYNSPLHF.

The V gene is TRBV11-1, the J gene TRBJ2-3, with 8 bases identical to TRBD2. This CDR3 has 16 amino acids. J gave up 0 bases and V 1 base, and 3 bases lay outside the gene matches. CDR1 is SGHAT, CDR2 FQDESV, per germline (reference sequence). The CDR3 region is CASSLGTSLSTDTQYF. As DNA, the CDR3 is TGTGCCAGCAGCTTAGGGACTAGCCTTAGCACAGATACGCAGTATTTT.

The rearrangement uses TRBV5-6 and TRBJ2-3, with TRBD2 identical over 9 bases. The V and J ends lost 4 bases and 4 bases, in that order; junction bases with no gene match: 7. CDR3 length: 15 amino acids. CDR1 is SGHDT, CDR2 YYEEEE, per germline. The CDR3 region is CASSQAGTSPDTQYF. The CDR3 coding sequence is TGTGCCAGCAGCCAAGCCGGGACTAGCCCAGATACGCAGTATTTT.

J is TRBJ2-5 and V is TRBV25-1; D possibly corresponds to TRBD1 (6 bases). Trimming stripped 5 bases from V and 2 bases from J, with 15 bases between. Germline values: CDR1 MGHDK, CDR2 SYGVNS. The length of the CDR3 is 15 residues. The CDR3 DNA sequence: TGTGCCAGCAGTCTGAGACAGGTCCAACAAGAGACCCAGTACTTC. This translates into CASSLRQVQQETQYF.

The chain carries TRBV27 and TRBJ1-5; 12 positions agree with TRBD1. Trimming cost V 5 bases and J 0 bases; bases outside gene matches: 11. CDR3 length equals 19 residues. Germline V gene data show CDR1 as MNHEY and CDR2 as SMNVEV (reference sequence). In nucleotides, the CDR3 is TGTGCCAGCAGTCCAGGGACAGGGGGCCTCCTCTATAGCAATCAGCCCCAGCATTTT. This encodes CASSPGTGGLLYSNQPQHF.

V gene TRBV14 combines with J gene TRBJ2-7; 11 nucleotides align to TRBD1. The germline V gene encodes CDR1 SGHDN and CDR2 FVKESK. The CDR3 totals 20 residues. With V trimmed by 5 bases and J by 3 bases, 21 bases remained unmatched. In nucleotides, the CDR3 is TGTGCCAGCAGCAAACTCCCGGGACAGGGGGTGATCCGGACTAGCTACGAGCAGTACTTC. This sequence encodes CASSKLPGQGVIRTSYEQYF.

The rearrangement uses TRBV6-5 and TRBJ1-3, with TRBD1 identical over 8 bases. The CDR3 spans 15 residues. J gave up 10 bases and V 8 bases, and 16 bases lay outside the gene matches. Germline CDR1 MNHEY, CDR2 SVGAGI. CDR3 DNA: TGTGCCAGCGTCCCCTCCGGGGGGAGACAGGGGACCATATATTTT. It is translated as CASVPSGGRQGTIYF.

The chain joins TRBV13 to TRBJ2-1; TRBD2 matches at 8 bases. The V gene end was trimmed by 0 bases and the J gene end by 9 bases; junction bases not matched to a gene: 4. The CDR3 sequence is 14 residues long. In germline, CDR1 is PRHDT, CDR2 FYEKMQ (reference sequence). The CDR3 DNA sequence: TGTGCCAGCAGCTTAGGCCTCCGGGGGGGTGAGCAGTTCTTC. It encodes CASSLGLRGGEQFF.

V is TRBV27 and J is TRBJ1-2; unclear D gene. This CDR3 has 13 residues. Trimming pared 10 bases from V and 4 bases from J, leaving 16 bases between. From germline, CDR1 is MNHEY and CDR2 SMNVEV (reference sequence). CDR3 residues: CATAGIPRYGYTF. The CDR3 DNA is TGTGCCACCGCTGGCATCCCACGCTATGGCTACACCTTC.

CDR3 protein: CASSPRLAGVTSTDTQYF. DNA for the CDR3: TGCGCCAGCAGCCCCCGACTAGCGGGAGTTACTAGCACAGATACGCAGTATTTT. The chain joins TRBV5-1 to TRBJ2-3; 12 bases line up with TRBD2. This CDR3 region has 18 residues. After removal of 4 bases from V and 0 bases from J, the junction contained 9 bases not matched to a gene. The germline V gene encodes CDR1 SGHRS and CDR2 YFSETQ.

The rearrangement joins TRBV12-2 to TRBJ1-6; the table assigns TRBD1, which was not confirmed against the DNA. TRBV12-2 is an annotated pseudogene. The CDR3 loop spans 15 amino acids. This chain's CDR3 is CASRNGTEVYSPLHF. CDR3 sequence (DNA): TGTGCAAGTCGCAACGGGACAGAGGTTTATTCACCCCTCCACTTT.

This clone was detected a few times. The V and J genes are TRBV9 and TRBJ2-1, with D hard to call. Per germline, CDR1 SGDLS and CDR2 YYNGEE. The CDR3 covers 15 residues. The germline V and J ends were trimmed by 0 bases and 4 bases, with 11 bases remaining between them. CDR3 sequence reads: CASSVGGSTYNEQFF. CDR3 coding DNA: TGTGCCAGCAGCGTAGGTGGTAGCACTTACAATGAGCAGTTCTTC.

V and J are TRBV5-5 and TRBJ2-2; TRBD1 might be the D (6 bases). CDR1 and CDR2 (germline): SGHKS, YYEKEE (reference sequence). The CDR3 extends over 15 amino acids. V was pared by 6 bases and J by 1 base, with 13 bases between. The CDR3 sequence is CASTLQTGNTGELFF. The CDR3 DNA follows: TGTGCCAGCACCCTTCAGACAGGGAACACCGGGGAGCTGTTTTTT.

This chain uses TRBV7-2 with TRBJ2-5; 7 nucleotides line up with TRBD2. The CDR3 is made up of 15 amino acids. V shed 0 bases, J shed 4 bases, and the junction held 5 bases outside the gene matches. Germline CDR1 and CDR2: SGHTA and FQGNSA. The CDR3 DNA follows: TGTGCCAGCAGCTTAGCGGGAGGGCCAACAGAGACCCAGTACTTC. It codes for CASSLAGGPTETQYF.

V and J are TRBV5-1 and TRBJ2-3, with D maybe TRBD1 (6 bases). This CDR3 has 15 amino acids. Trimming left V 3 bases short and J 0 bases short, with 11 bases between. CDR1 is SGHRS, CDR2 YFSETQ, per germline. The CDR3 protein is CASSSLGHSTDTQYF. The CDR3 DNA follows: TGCGCCAGCAGCTCACTGGGACACAGCACAGATACGCAGTATTTT.

This chain connects TRBV30 to TRBJ1-3; 8 nucleotides align to TRBD1. The trim removed 5 bases at V and 7 bases at J, leaving 7 bases unmatched. The CDR3 contains 13 residues. CDR1 GTSNPN and CDR2 SVGIG come from the germline V gene (reference sequence). DNA of the CDR3: TGTGCCTGGGCCAGGACAGGGAGGAACACCATATATTTT. Amino acid sequence: CAWARTGRNTIYF.

This CDR3 reads CASSLWESGTEAFF. Written as DNA, the CDR3 is TGTGCCAGCAGTTTATGGGAGTCCGGCACTGAAGCTTTCTTT. The chain couples TRBV28 to TRBJ1-1; D is unclear. CDR3 size: 14 residues. The germline V gene has CDR1 MDHEN and CDR2 SYDVKM. Trimming pared 0 bases from V and 4 bases from J, leaving 9 bases between. The variable domain in full, completed from reference TRBV28 and TRBJ1-1, reads DVKVTQSSRYLVKRTGEKVFLECVQDMDHENMFWYRQDPGLGLRLIYFSYDVKMKEKGDIPEGYSVSREKKERFSLILESASTNQTSMYLCASSLWESGTEAFFGQGTRLTVV.